The rows below give T cell receptor beta chains drawn from one sample of a study of T cell responses to AZD1222 COVID-19 vaccine. Using immunoSEQ multiplex PCR, the repertoire was profiled, and TCRdb retains in-frame clones only, with some absent. The data show more than 100,000 clones, with approximately 85% seen just once and roughly 8% held by the top ten. The sample consisted of peripheral blood, taken on day 0 of AZD1222 vaccination. These receptors all come from an adult in good health. CDR3s include the opening cysteine and the closing phenylalanine or tryptophan. The order of the fields is J gene, clone size, D gene, V gene, CDR3 length, CDR3 protein, CDR3 DNA. The D gene is left open where the match is weak. The listing skips clone size in some rows; elsewhere it reads once, few, many or a size class.

TRBJ2-2 - TRBD2 TRBV7-9 15 CASSHTSGRAGELFF TGTGCCAGCAGTCACACTAGCGGGAGAGCCGGGGAGCTGTTTTTT
TRBJ2-1 - - TRBV2 14 CASRAGLEVDEQFF TGTGCCAGCAGAGCCGGGCTCGAAGTCGATGAGCAGTTCTTC
TRBJ1-6 - - TRBV5-1 17 CASSLGGRGSYNSPLHF TGCGCCAGCAGCTTGGGGGGCAGGGGCTCTTATAATTCACCCCTCCACTTT
TRBJ1-1 once - TRBV7-2 13 CASSLGTRSEAFF TGTGCCAGCAGCTTAGGGACACGGAGTGAAGCTTTCTTT
TRBJ2-7 - TRBD1 TRBV5-8 15 CASSFYGTGTYEQYF TGTGCCAGCAGCTTCTACGGGACAGGGACCTACGAGCAGTACTTC
TRBJ1-4 - - TRBV6-5 14 CASSYFQGHEKLFF TGTGCCAGCAGTTACTTCCAGGGACACGAAAAACTGTTTTTT
TRBJ1-1 - - TRBV12-3/TRBV12-4 12 CASRWGRTEAFF TGTGCCAGCAGGTGGGGACGGACTGAAGCTTTCTTT
TRBJ2-1 - - TRBV27 13 CASSLSVYNEQFF TGTGCCAGCAGTTTATCGGTCTACAATGAGCAGTTCTTC
TRBJ1-3 once - TRBV7-2 15 CASTSQGSGGNTIYF TGTGCCAGCACCTCCCAGGGATCTGGGGGAAACACCATATATTTT
TRBJ2-2 - - TRBV5-4 16 CASSVDELLRSGELFF TGTGCCAGCAGCGTGGATGAACTACTCAGGTCCGGGGAGCTGTTTTTT
TRBJ1-5 - - TRBV10-2 12 CASSQGNQPQHF TGCGCCAGCAGTCAGGGCAACCAGCCCCAGCATTTT
TRBJ2-2 - TRBD2 TRBV5-1 15 CASSLTASGTGELFF TGCGCCAGCAGCTTGACGGCTAGCGGGACCGGGGAGCTGTTTTTT
TRBJ1-1 - - TRBV3-1/TRBV3-2 12 CASSQAGAEAFF TGTGCCAGCAGCCAAGCGGGTGCTGAAGCTTTCTTT
TRBJ1-2 - - TRBV27 16 CASSPSRQRYNYGYTF TGTGCCAGCAGCCCCAGTCGGCAGCGTTATAACTATGGCTACACCTTC
TRBJ2-1 - - TRBV6-5 13 CASKKGRAHEQFF TGTGCCAGCAAGAAAGGCCGAGCCCATGAGCAGTTCTTC
TRBJ2-2 few - TRBV10-1 13 CASSARPTGELFF TGCGCCAGCAGTGCCCGTCCCACCGGGGAGCTGTTTTTT
TRBJ2-7 - TRBD1 TRBV3-1/TRBV3-2 14 CASSLGQGRYEQYF TGTGCCAGCAGCCTGGGACAGGGAAGGTACGAGCAGTACTTC
TRBJ1-4 - - TRBV12-5 15 CASGPRATTNEKLFF TGTGCTAGTGGTCCCAGGGCGACGACTAATGAAAAACTGTTTTTT
TRBJ2-2 - TRBD1 TRBV4-1 16 CASSQGPRTGVGELFF TGCGCCAGCAGCCAAGGCCCTCGGACAGGGGTCGGGGAGCTGTTTTTT
TRBJ1-4 once - TRBV28 11 CASSLGEKLFF TGTGCCAGCAGTTTAGGCGAAAAACTGTTTTTT
TRBJ2-3 - TRBD1 TRBV7-9 17 CASSLGKGQRHTDTQYF TGTGCCAGCAGCTTGGGGAAGGGACAGCGGCACACAGATACGCAGTATTTT
TRBJ2-5 - - TRBV12-3/TRBV12-4 12 CASSSYQETQYF TGTGCCAGCAGCTCGTACCAAGAGACCCAGTACTTC
TRBJ2-7 - - TRBV2 14 CASSENGLSYEQYF TGTGCCAGCAGTGAAAATGGACTCTCCTACGAGCAGTACTTC
TRBJ2-3 - - TRBV6-2/TRBV6-3 15 CASSPLGGPGDTQYF TGTGCCAGCAGCCCGCTTGGGGGGCCCGGCGATACGCAGTATTTT
TRBJ1-5 - - TRBV6-2/TRBV6-3 18 CASSYSRRRDHSNQPQHF TGTGCCAGCAGTTACTCGAGGAGGAGGGACCATAGCAATCAGCCCCAGCATTTT
TRBJ2-4 - TRBD2 TRBV5-4 17 CASSLAGTSGPGGIQYF TGTGCCAGCAGCTTGGCGGGGACTAGCGGGCCCGGGGGCATTCAGTACTTC
TRBJ2-1 - TRBD2 TRBV7-2 15 CASSSAAGLAGPQFF TGTGCCAGCAGCTCCGCGGCGGGGCTAGCGGGACCGCAGTTCTTC
TRBJ2-1 - - TRBV29-1 11 CSVVPYNEQFF TGCAGCGTTGTGCCTTACAATGAGCAGTTCTTC
TRBJ1-6 - TRBD1 TRBV7-2 15 CASSSRGYDNSPLHF TGTGCCAGCAGCTCCAGGGGGTATGATAATTCACCCCTCCACTTT
TRBJ1-2 - TRBD1 TRBV29-1 13 CSVDAGGSYGYTF TGCAGCGTTGATGCAGGGGGGAGCTATGGCTACACCTTC
TRBJ1-1 - - TRBV7-9 12 CASSFMGTEAFF TGTGCCAGCAGCTTCATGGGCACTGAAGCTTTCTTT
TRBJ2-7 - - TRBV29-1 13 CSVEDLRGDEQYF TGCAGCGTTGAAGATCTTCGAGGGGACGAGCAGTACTTC
TRBJ2-3 - - TRBV19 15 CASSIMRGRTDTQYF TGTGCCAGTAGTATCATGAGGGGACGCACAGATACGCAGTATTTT
TRBJ2-7 - TRBD2 TRBV27 15 CASRGLAGGDYEQYF TGTGCCAGCAGGGGACTAGCGGGAGGGGACTACGAGCAGTACTTC
TRBJ2-1 - TRBD2 TRBV4-3 16 CASSQEAGGLYNEQFF TGCGCCAGCAGCCAAGAAGCGGGAGGGCTCTACAATGAGCAGTTCTTC
TRBJ2-7 - - TRBV6-5 13 CASSPRGPYEQYF TGTGCCAGCAGCCCCAGGGGACCATACGAGCAGTACTTC
TRBJ2-3 - - TRBV19 13 CASDEGVTDTQYF TGTGCCAGCGATGAAGGGGTCACAGATACGCAGTATTTT
TRBJ1-4 few - TRBV11-2 13 CASDSGVAEKLFF TGTGCCAGCGACTCAGGAGTGGCTGAAAAACTGTTTTTT
TRBJ2-7 - - TRBV27 13 CASIGIVNNEQYF TGTGCCAGCATCGGTATAGTGAACAACGAGCAGTACTTC
TRBJ2-7 - - TRBV11-2 12 CASTDNPYEQYF TGTGCCAGCACCGACAATCCCTACGAGCAGTACTTC
TRBJ2-3 - TRBD2 TRBV2 15 CASSSRLAGGDTQYF TGTGCCAGCAGTTCACGACTAGCGGGAGGAGATACGCAGTATTTT
TRBJ2-7 - TRBD2 TRBV5-6 18 CASSALAGGPTTLYEQYF TGTGCCAGCAGCGCGCTGGCGGGAGGGCCCACTACCCTATACGAGCAGTACTTC
TRBJ1-2 - - TRBV19 12 CASRSGRVGYTF TGTGCCAGTCGCTCAGGCAGGGTTGGCTACACCTTC
TRBJ1-5 - - TRBV18 15 CASSRGQSSNQPQHF TGTGCCAGCTCACGTGGACAGAGTAGCAATCAGCCCCAGCATTTT
TRBJ2-1 - TRBD1 TRBV11-3 16 CASSYRGQGTYNEQFF TGTGCCAGCAGCTACCGGGGACAGGGAACCTACAATGAGCAGTTCTTC
TRBJ2-1 - TRBD2 TRBV10-3 13 CAISEQREDEQFF TGTGCCATCAGTGAACAGCGGGAGGATGAGCAGTTCTTC
TRBJ1-3 - TRBD1 TRBV15 14 CATSPRGSGNTIYF TGTGCCACCAGCCCCAGGGGGTCTGGAAACACCATATATTTT
TRBJ2-7 once TRBD1 TRBV2 12 CASSGNRGQQYF TGTGCCAGCAGTGGTAACAGGGGGCAGCAGTACTTC
TRBJ1-1 few - TRBV9 15 CASSVPTGGSTEAFF TGTGCCAGCAGCGTCCCGACAGGAGGGAGCACTGAAGCTTTCTTT
TRBJ2-7 once TRBD2 TRBV28 14 CASSSSGRSYEQYF TGTGCCAGCAGTTCTAGCGGCCGCTCCTACGAGCAGTACTTC
TRBJ2-3 - - TRBV14 21 CASSQEVWDLMRFTREDTQYF TGTGCCAGCAGCCAAGAAGTATGGGATTTAATGCGGTTTACCCGAGAAGATACGCAGTATTTT
TRBJ1-1 - TRBD1 TRBV7-2 13 CASSLGQVTEAFF TGTGCCAGCAGCTTGGGACAGGTGACTGAAGCTTTCTTT
TRBJ2-7 - TRBD2 TRBV6-5 15 CASSYCGGGPYEQYF TGTGCCAGCAGTTACTGCGGGGGGGGACCCTACGAGCAGTACTTC
TRBJ2-5 - - TRBV7-9 15 CASSIGLDHPGSQYF TGTGCCAGCAGCATCGGGTTGGACCATCCGGGGAGCCAGTACTTC
TRBJ2-5 - TRBD1 TRBV6-6 14 CASSEGTGGETQYF TGTGCCAGCAGTGAGGGGACAGGCGGGGAGACCCAGTACTTC
TRBJ2-1 once TRBD2 TRBV30 17 CAWSISGGARIYNEQFF TGTGCCTGGAGTATCAGCGGGGGGGCTCGCATTTACAATGAGCAGTTCTTC
TRBJ2-7 - TRBD2 TRBV27 15 CASSLSASGDYEQYF TGTGCCAGCAGTTTATCGGCTAGCGGGGACTACGAGCAGTACTTC
TRBJ2-1 - - TRBV2 14 CASSERQDGNEQFF TGTGCCAGCAGTGAAAGGCAGGATGGAAATGAGCAGTTCTTC
TRBJ2-7 few - TRBV19 14 CASSRQESSYEQYF TGTGCCAGTAGCAGGCAGGAGAGCTCCTACGAGCAGTACTTC